A single sample is the source of the 20 T cell receptor beta chains below, sequenced in a study of T cells in Graves' hyperthyroidism and ophthalmopathy. Amplified TCR beta CDR3 regions derived from RNA transcripts. The study used the HTBI primer set for a first-round RT-PCR of the TCR CDR3. MiXCR, run by TCRdb on the multiplex PCR reads, gives a single entry per CDR3 protein. The sample yields roughly 280,000 distinct CDR3 sequences, over 15% seen once. The specimen sequenced was blood. Receptors originate from a woman aged 55-69 years with Graves' ophthalmopathy.

This clonotype was counted ten times or more. The J gene is TRBJ2-7, the V gene TRBV7-9; D is unresolved. The CDR3 runs to 14 residues. Germline V gene sequence: CDR1 SEHNR, CDR2 FQNEAQ (reference sequence). V lost 4 bases, J lost 3 bases, and 13 bases lay in between. CDR3 in DNA: TGTGCCAGCAGCTCCCCCTTACGGTTCTACGAGCAGTACTTC. Translation: CASSSPLRFYEQYF.

At least ten counts were recorded for this clonotype. The chain uses TRBV10-3 and TRBJ2-3, with a weak D call TRBD2 (5 bases). The length of the CDR3 is 15 residues. The V end lost 4 bases, the J end lost 0 bases, and 11 bases lay between the germline ends. Germline V gives CDR1 ENHRY, CDR2 SYGVKD. The CDR3 nucleotides are TGTGCCATCAGTGGAAACAGCGGTAGCACAGATACGCAGTATTTT. Its protein product is CAISGNSGSTDTQYF.

This clonotype has a count of ten or more. CDR3 nucleotides: TGTGCCAGCAGCCCCCGGGACCGTCCGATTTCACCCCTCCACTTT. Protein: CASSPRDRPISPLHF. The rearrangement uses TRBV28 and TRBJ1-6, with D possibly matching TRBD1 (5 bases). The germline V gene has CDR1 MDHEN and CDR2 SYDVKM. The CDR3 spans 15 residues. Between the trimmed V and J ends, which lost 6 bases and 9 bases, there was a span of 18 bases.

This clonotype was found many times. V usage is TRBV6-5 and J usage is TRBJ2-5, with D possibly matching TRBD1 (5 bases). From germline, CDR1 is MNHEY and CDR2 SVGAGI. V shed 0 bases and J shed 4 bases, with 12 bases lying between them. CDR3 length: 15 amino acids. CDR3 bases: TGTGCCAGCAGTTACTCGTGGCAGGGCGGAGAGACCCAGTACTTC. It is translated as CASSYSWQGGETQYF.

This clonotype was found many times. The genes are TRBV2 and TRBJ2-7; D uncertain. The CDR3 loop spans 12 amino acids. V gave up 7 bases and J gave up 1 base, with 8 bases separating them. The germline gives CDR1 SNHLY, CDR2 FYNNEI. CDR3 protein: CASKRDSYEQYF. In DNA, the CDR3 is TGTGCCAGCAAACGAGATTCCTACGAGCAGTACTTC.

This clonotype was recorded at least ten times. The chain joins TRBV2 to TRBJ1-5; TRBD1 matches at 7 bases. The junction had 0 bases not matched to a gene; V was cut back by 8 bases and J by 2 bases. The germline CDR1 and CDR2 sequences are SNHLY and FYNNEI. This CDR3 comprises 12 residues. CDR3 nucleotide sequence: TGTGCCAGCGACAGGGGCAATCAGCCCCAGCATTTT. It codes for CASDRGNQPQHF.

This clonotype was detected only a few times. The chain combines TRBV6-5 with TRBJ1-5; no firm D call. This CDR3 has 14 residues. V was cut by 0 bases and J by 6 bases, with 9 bases left in between. Germline V gives CDR1 MNHEY, CDR2 SVGAGI. CDR3 sequence reads: CASSYSRGLQPQHF. The CDR3 region has the DNA TGTGCCAGCAGTTACTCGAGAGGGCTTCAGCCCCAGCATTTT.

Many counts were recorded for this clonotype. This chain links TRBV5-1 with TRBJ2-7, with unresolved D. Germline lookup yields CDR1 SGHRS and CDR2 YFSETQ. The V end lost 0 bases, the J end lost 7 bases, and 8 bases lay between the germline ends. This CDR3 spans 12 amino acids. The CDR3 coding sequence is TGCGCCAGCAGCTTGGGACATGCGGAGCAGTACTTC. Translation: CASSLGHAEQYF.

This clonotype was seen ten or more times. This sequence joins TRBV27 and TRBJ2-3, with 10 bases fitting TRBD1. This CDR3 spans 16 amino acids. J gave up 0 bases and V 4 bases, and 4 bases lay outside the gene matches. CDR1 is MNHEY, CDR2 SMNVEV, per germline (reference sequence). The CDR3 is CASSWRTGGSTDTQYF. CDR3 DNA sequence: TGTGCCAGCAGTTGGCGGACAGGGGGAAGCACAGATACGCAGTATTTT.

CDR3 nucleotide sequence: TGTGCCAGCAGTTTAAGGGACGCAACGCAGTATTTT. Its protein is CASSLRDATQYF. The chain employs TRBV27 and TRBJ2-3; D assignment may be TRBD1 or TRBD2 (5 bases each). The germline gives CDR1 MNHEY, CDR2 SMNVEV (reference sequence). Trimming cost V 2 bases and J 9 bases, with 9 bases left between them. CDR3 size: 12 residues.

This clonotype was picked up many times. V and J are TRBV15 and TRBJ2-7; tentatively, D is TRBD1 (5 bases). The CDR3 covers 13 residues. Germline V CDR1 and CDR2: LNHNV, YYDKDF (reference sequence). Trimming stripped 2 bases from V and 4 bases from J, with 9 bases between. The CDR3 nucleotides read TGTGCCACCAGCAGACAGGGCGGATACGAGCAGTACTTC. Translating gives CATSRQGGYEQYF. The whole variable domain, remainder taken from reference TRBV15 and TRBJ2-7, is DAMVIQNPRYQVTQFGKPVTLSCSQTLNHNVMYWYQQKSSQAPKLLFHYYDKDFNNEADTPDNFQSRRPNTSFCFLDIRSPGLGDTAMYLCATSRQGGYEQYFGPGTRLTVT.

A remark on this clonotype: A much larger clonotype is one base distant, so this may be a read error. Without the conserved terminal phenylalanine or tryptophan, this CDR3 likely stems from a read error. The gene calls are TRBV18 and TRBJ1-1; 7 positions agree with TRBD1. This CDR3 has 14 residues. Trimming took 1 base from V and 8 from J; bases not matched to a gene: 7. The germline CDR1 and CDR2 sequences are KGHSH and LQKENI. CDR3 DNA: TGTGCCAGCTCACCACAGGGACAGTGGGAGGAAGCTTTCCTT. Protein sequence: CASSPQGQWEEAFL.

This clonotype was observed a few times. The chain employs TRBV28 and TRBJ2-2; 14 bases match TRBD2. Germline lookup yields CDR1 MDHEN and CDR2 SYDVKM. CDR3 length: 16 residues. V gave up 7 bases and J gave up 7 bases; unmatched junction bases: 8. The chain's CDR3 is CASKEGGLAGDGELFF. The CDR3, as DNA: TGTGCCAGCAAAGAGGGGGGACTAGCGGGAGACGGGGAGCTGTTTTTT.

With respect to this clonotype: Just one base apart from a much larger clone, this may be a read error. This rearrangement joins TRBV28 to TRBJ1-4, with D maybe TRBD1 (6 bases). The CDR3 is 14 residues long. In germline, CDR1 is MDHEN, CDR2 SYDVKM. The DNA for the CDR3 is TGTGCCCGCAGTTTGAGGAGGGGGAGCGAAAAACTGTTTTTT. The encoded protein is CARSLRRGSEKLFF.

The gene calls are TRBV4-2 and TRBJ1-1; TRBD1 might be the D (5 bases). CDR1 LGHNA and CDR2 YNFKEQ come from the germline V gene. This CDR3 comprises 16 residues. Trimming took 4 bases from V and 0 from J, leaving 15 bases between them. CDR3 sequence: CASSPYLAGLNTEAFF. As DNA, the CDR3 is TGTGCCAGCAGCCCCTACCTGGCAGGGTTGAACACTGAAGCTTTCTTT.

Regarding this clonotype: Given a much more abundant clone one base away, this may be a read error. As DNA, the CDR3 is TGTGCCAGCAGTGAAGCGGTACAGGGTCATTCACCCCTCCACTTT. Its translation: CASSEAVQGHSPLHF. The chain employs TRBV6-1 and TRBJ1-6; D is possibly TRBD1 (6 bases). Germline assignment: CDR1 MNHNS and CDR2 SASEGT. Between the trimmed V and J ends, which lost 0 bases and 8 bases, there was a span of 11 bases. The CDR3 has 15 residues.

V usage is TRBV5-4 and J usage is TRBJ2-5, with a possible D match to TRBD1 (5 bases). This CDR3 comprises 13 residues. Trimming cost V 6 bases and J 5 bases, with 14 bases left between them. Germline CDR1 reads SGHNT; CDR2 reads YYREEE (reference sequence). The CDR3 reads CASTQGAGETQYF. As DNA, the CDR3 is TGTGCCAGCACCCAAGGAGCAGGGGAGACCCAGTACTTC. Filled out from reference TRBV5-4 and TRBJ2-5, the complete variable domain reads ETGVTQSPTHLIKTRGQQVTLRCSSQSGHNTVSWYQQALGQGPQFIFQYYREEENGRGNFPPRFSGLQFPNYSSELNVNALELDDSALYLCASTQGAGETQYFGPGTRLLVL.

This clonotype has ten or more counts. The chain combines TRBV18 with TRBJ2-3; unclear D gene. Germline V lookup: CDR1 KGHSH, CDR2 LQKENI. The CDR3 runs to 14 residues. The V end was cut by 3 bases, the J end by 3 bases, with 10 bases between. In DNA form, the CDR3 reads TGTGCCAGCTCACCTAGGACCGCTACAGATACGCAGTATTTT. Protein sequence: CASSPRTATDTQYF.

This clonotype occurred many times. The chain joins TRBV7-2 to TRBJ2-5; TRBD1 is a possible D gene (5 bases). This CDR3 region has 15 residues. Looked up from germline, CDR1 is SGHTA and CDR2 is FQGNSA. V was cut by 4 bases and J by 9 bases, with 21 bases left in between. CDR3 sequence: CASSSRGGRVGPQYF. CDR3 coding DNA: TGTGCCAGCAGCTCCAGAGGTGGCAGGGTAGGGCCCCAGTACTTC.

The chain employs TRBV11-1 and TRBJ2-1, with 9 positions matching TRBD2. The germline V gene encodes CDR1 SGHAT and CDR2 FQDESV (reference sequence). The CDR3 totals 15 residues. With 5 bases clipped from V and 9 bases from J, the junction kept 11 bases outside the gene matches. The chain's CDR3 is CASSRRGGREGEQFF. DNA for the CDR3: TGTGCCAGCAGCCGGCGGGGCGGGAGGGAAGGTGAGCAGTTCTTC.